One and the same sample provided the 18 T cell receptor beta chains below, sequenced in a study of cytomegalovirus exposure and HLA in healthy donors. The PCR made use of 60 Vbeta and 13 Jbeta primers. Libraries were prepared by immunoSEQ multiplex PCR; TCRdb keeps only in-frame clonotypes and omits some of them. The sample includes about 190,000 clones, roughly three quarters of them seen just once. The sample was PBMCs. These receptors were collected from a woman aged 18-29 years in good health and CMV-seronegative.

Here the CDR3 DNA reads TGTGCCAGCAGTGAGGGACAGGCCGCTCAGCCCCAGCATTTT. It is translated as CASSEGQAAQPQHF. The gene calls are TRBV6-1 and TRBJ1-5, with 8 bases lining up with TRBD1. Germline trimming cut 3 bases from V and 6 bases from J; bases unmatched to any gene: 4. The CDR3 consists of 14 residues. The germline V gene has CDR1 MNHNS and CDR2 SASEGT.

The CDR3 nucleotides read TGTGCCAGCAGTTTTCGACGCGGGGCCAGACCCCTTTACGAGCAGTACTTC. This gives the protein CASSFRRGARPLYEQYF. The chain employs TRBV11-2 and TRBJ2-7, with a possible D match to TRBD2 (6 bases). This CDR3 has 17 amino acids. Looked up from germline, CDR1 is SGHAT and CDR2 is FQNNGV. V gave up 6 bases and J gave up 4 bases, with 25 bases separating them.

A few counts support this clone. Its ends do not fully match the called genes, so a read error is possible. V is TRBV7-9 and J is TRBJ2-2, with D maybe TRBD1 (6 bases). Germline values: CDR1 SEHNR, CDR2 FQNEAQ (reference sequence). This CDR3 spans 14 amino acids. The CDR3 sequence: CSSSLQGQAGELFF. As DNA, the CDR3 is TGTTCCAGCAGCTTACAGGGTCAGGCCGGGGAGCTGTTTTTT.

The chain recombines TRBV27 with TRBJ1-1; TRBD1 matches 7 bases. J was trimmed by 0 bases and V by 3 bases; bases with no gene match: 4. The CDR3 runs to 15 residues. Germline CDR1 reads MNHEY; CDR2 reads SMNVEV (reference sequence). The CDR3 loop is CASSLGQLLNTEAFF. CDR3 DNA sequence: TGTGCCAGCAGTTTGGGACAGCTACTGAACACTGAAGCTTTCTTT.

The chain joins TRBV5-4 to TRBJ1-4, with 11 bases fitting TRBD1. V was clipped by 4 bases and J by 6 bases; unmatched bases: 2. Looked up from germline, CDR1 is SGHNT and CDR2 is YYREEE (reference sequence). CDR3 length equals 14 residues. The CDR3 here is CASSRTGGDEKLFF. In nucleotides, the CDR3 is TGTGCCAGCAGCAGGACAGGGGGCGATGAAAAACTGTTTTTT.

This clone was seen only once. This chain uses TRBV28 with TRBJ2-7; D gene ambiguous. The CDR3 has 12 amino acids. V was trimmed by 4 bases and J by 6 bases, leaving 10 bases between them. Germline V gene sequence: CDR1 MDHEN, CDR2 SYDVKM. The CDR3: CASSSPVLEQYF. The CDR3 DNA follows: TGTGCCAGCAGTTCCCCGGTCCTCGAGCAGTACTTC.

The rearrangement joins TRBV6-5 to TRBJ1-2; 9 bases match TRBD1. Trimming at V came to 4 bases and at J to 3 bases, leaving 6 bases not matched to a gene. In germline, CDR1 is MNHEY, CDR2 SVGAGI. This CDR3 has 15 residues. CDR3 coding DNA: TGTGCCAGCAGTTCGGGACAGGGAAATTACTATGGCTACACCTTC. This sequence encodes CASSSGQGNYYGYTF.

V and J are TRBV19 and TRBJ1-6, with D unclear. The CDR3 is made up of 16 amino acids. V was trimmed by 3 bases and J by 0 bases, leaving 9 bases between them. Germline V lookup: CDR1 LNHDA, CDR2 SQIVND (reference sequence). In nucleotides, the CDR3 is TGTGCCAGTAGTATGGACTCCAGCTCCTATAATTCACCCCTCCACTTT. Translation gives CASSMDSSSYNSPLHF. The variable domain in full, completed from reference TRBV19 and TRBJ1-6, reads DGGITQSPKYLFRKEGQNVTLSCEQNLNHDAMYWYRQDPGQGLRLIYYSQIVNDFQKGDIAEGYSVSREKKESFPLTVTSAQKNPTAFYLCASSMDSSSYNSPLHFGNGTRLTVT.

This chain connects TRBV6-5 to TRBJ2-3; tentatively, D is TRBD1 (5 bases). The V gene lost 1 base and the J gene lost 4 bases, with 15 bases spanning the gap. CDR1 and CDR2 (germline): MNHEY, SVGAGI. The CDR3 loop spans 16 amino acids. The CDR3 here is CASSYLGPVAADTQYF. In nucleotides, the CDR3 is TGTGCCAGCAGTTACTTGGGGCCGGTGGCGGCAGATACGCAGTATTTT.

This chain uses TRBV7-8 with TRBJ1-2; tentatively, D is TRBD1 (6 bases). V was clipped by 1 base and J by 2 bases, with 8 bases between them. This CDR3 comprises 14 residues. Germline CDR1 SGHVS, CDR2 FQNEAQ. This CDR3 reads CASSLGTGNYGYTF. Written as DNA, the CDR3 is TGTGCCAGCAGCTTAGGAACAGGGAACTATGGCTACACCTTC.

This clone appeared a single time. The genes are TRBV9 and TRBJ2-3, with D possibly matching TRBD2 (6 bases). V shed 1 base and J shed 0 bases, with 15 bases lying between them. The CDR3 loop spans 17 amino acids. Germline CDR1 and CDR2: SGDLS and YYNGEE. The CDR3 protein is CASSVRLMGGSTDTQYF. CDR3 DNA: TGTGCCAGCAGCGTAAGGTTGATGGGGGGAAGCACAGATACGCAGTATTTT.

For the CDR3, the DNA is TGTGCCAGCTCCCGGCAGGGACTAGCGATAGAGACCCAGTACTTC. The encoded protein is CASSRQGLAIETQYF. The rearrangement uses TRBV9 and TRBJ2-5; TRBD2 agrees at 10 bases. The length of the CDR3 is 15 residues. The V gene end was trimmed by 7 bases and the J gene end by 4 bases; junction bases not matched to a gene: 10. Germline CDR1 is SGDLS and CDR2 is YYNGEE.

The J gene is TRBJ1-1, the V gene TRBV6-5; D is perhaps TRBD1 (6 bases). Trimming shortened V by 0 bases and J by 1 base, and 9 bases separated the two germline ends. The germline gives CDR1 MNHEY, CDR2 SVGAGI. The CDR3 is made up of 15 amino acids. CDR3 coding DNA: TGTGCCAGCAGTTACTCGATAGGGGGGAACACTGAAGCTTTCTTT. Its protein product is CASSYSIGGNTEAFF.

The chain couples TRBV4-1 to TRBJ2-7, with 8 positions matching TRBD2. This CDR3 has 16 residues. From germline, CDR1 is MGHRA and CDR2 YSYEKL. The J segment lost 2 bases and the V segment lost 0 bases, leaving 6 bases of the junction unmatched. CDR3 sequence: CASSQDGREVTYEQYF. The CDR3 DNA follows: TGCGCCAGCAGCCAAGATGGGCGGGAGGTGACCTACGAGCAGTACTTC.

The V call is TRBV18, the J call TRBJ1-3; D might be TRBD1 (6 bases). The V and J ends lost 3 bases and 0 bases respectively, with 12 bases between them. The CDR3 consists of 16 residues. CDR1 KGHSH and CDR2 LQKENI come from the germline V gene. CDR3 bases: TGTGCCAGCTCACCGTCCTCAGGGGACTCTGGAAACACCATATATTTT. Its translation is CASSPSSGDSGNTIYF.

V and J are TRBV5-4 and TRBJ1-2; D unresolved. This CDR3 is 15 amino acids long. V lost 3 bases, J lost 4 bases, and 16 bases lay in between. Per the germline V gene, CDR1 is SGHNT and CDR2 is YYREEE (reference sequence). The CDR3 DNA sequence: TGTGCCAGCAGCTCGAGGGCGGAGGGTTCCTATGGCTACACCTTC. Its translation is CASSSRAEGSYGYTF. The full variable domain, completed using reference TRBV5-4 and TRBJ1-2, is ETGVTQSPTHLIKTRGQQVTLRCSSQSGHNTVSWYQQALGQGPQFIFQYYREEENGRGNFPPRFSGLQFPNYSSELNVNALELDDSALYLCASSSRAEGSYGYTFGSGTRLTVV.

The count of this clone is one. This sequence joins TRBV2 and TRBJ2-1, with D maybe TRBD1 (6 bases). In germline, CDR1 is SNHLY, CDR2 FYNNEI. V dropped 5 bases and J dropped 10 bases, with 12 bases sitting between them. This CDR3 is built from 12 residues. CDR3 sequence reads: CASSWTVWEQFF. The CDR3 DNA reads TGTGCCAGCAGTTGGACAGTTTGGGAGCAGTTCTTC. The variable domain in full, with the rest retrieved from reference TRBV2 and TRBJ2-1, is EPEVTQTPSHQVTQMGQEVILRCVPISNHLYFYWYRQILGQKVEFLVSFYNNEISEKSEIFDDQFSVERPDGSNFTLKIRSTKLEDSAMYFCASSWTVWEQFFGPGTRLTVL.

This chain links TRBV2 with TRBJ2-1; TRBD2 agrees at 9 bases. The CDR3 extends over 15 amino acids. Germline values: CDR1 SNHLY, CDR2 FYNNEI. V was pared by 5 bases and J by 6 bases, with 8 bases of the junction left unmatched. The CDR3 DNA reads as TGTGCCAGCAGTCCGGGACTAGCACATGGCAATGAGCAGTTCTTC. Its protein product is CASSPGLAHGNEQFF.